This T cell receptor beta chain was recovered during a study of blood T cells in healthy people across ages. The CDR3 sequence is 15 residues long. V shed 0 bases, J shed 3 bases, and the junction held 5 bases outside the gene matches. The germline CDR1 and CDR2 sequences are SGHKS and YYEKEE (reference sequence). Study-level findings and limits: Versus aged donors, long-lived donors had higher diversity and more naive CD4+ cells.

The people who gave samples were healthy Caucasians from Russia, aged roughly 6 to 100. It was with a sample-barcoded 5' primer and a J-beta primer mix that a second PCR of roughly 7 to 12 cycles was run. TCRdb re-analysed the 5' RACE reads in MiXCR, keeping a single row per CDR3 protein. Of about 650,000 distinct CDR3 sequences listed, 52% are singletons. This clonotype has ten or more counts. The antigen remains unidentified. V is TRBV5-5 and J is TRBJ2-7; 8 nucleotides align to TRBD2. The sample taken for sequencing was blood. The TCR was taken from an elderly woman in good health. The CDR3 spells CASSLGLASYYEQYF. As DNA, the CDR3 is TGTGCCAGCAGCTTGGGACTAGCGAGCTACTACGAGCAGTACTTC.